This record looks at one T cell receptor beta chain sequence and its context. Antigen: not known. The data were taken from a study of early T cells in non-severe SARS-CoV-2 infection. At the level of the study: The chains were unpaired, and the sequenced material was bulk RNA from unsorted whole blood. General observations from the study: Clonotype matching in VDJdb favored anti-spike CD8 responses and did not capture private and CD4 specificities.

Unique molecular identifiers (one per individual cDNA molecule) were attached. One entry per CDR3 protein results from TCRdb running MiXCR on the 5' RACE reads. The table records tens of thousands of distinct CDR3 sequences, about 14% of them present only once. The TCR originated in an adult who was a healthcare worker with PCR-confirmed SARS-CoV-2 infection or an uninfected control (not recorded which). The sample here was whole blood, taken at baseline.

CDR3 sequence reads: CASSSKWTSGSSYNEQFF. CDR3 nucleotides: TGTGCCAGCAGTTCAAAATGGACTAGCGGCAGCTCCTACAATGAGCAGTTCTTC. The chain employs TRBV28 and TRBJ2-1; 10 bases line up with TRBD2. The CDR3 runs 18 residues. V was clipped by 4 bases and J by 0 bases; unmatched bases: 9. The germline gives CDR1 MDHEN, CDR2 SYDVKM.